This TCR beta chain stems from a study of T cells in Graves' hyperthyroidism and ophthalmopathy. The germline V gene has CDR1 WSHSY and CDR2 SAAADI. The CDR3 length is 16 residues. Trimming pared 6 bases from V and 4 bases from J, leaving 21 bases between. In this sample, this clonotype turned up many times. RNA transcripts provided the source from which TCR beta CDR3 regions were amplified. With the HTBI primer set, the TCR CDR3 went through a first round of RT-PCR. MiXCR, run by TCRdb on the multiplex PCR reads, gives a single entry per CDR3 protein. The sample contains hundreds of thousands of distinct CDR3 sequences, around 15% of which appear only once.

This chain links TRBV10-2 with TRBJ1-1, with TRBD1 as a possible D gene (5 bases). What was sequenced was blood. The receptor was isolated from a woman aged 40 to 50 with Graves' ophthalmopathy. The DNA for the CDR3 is TGCGCCAGCAGCGGCCAGGGCTCTGTTCTGGGCACTGAAGCTTTCTTT. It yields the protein CASSGQGSVLGTEAFF.